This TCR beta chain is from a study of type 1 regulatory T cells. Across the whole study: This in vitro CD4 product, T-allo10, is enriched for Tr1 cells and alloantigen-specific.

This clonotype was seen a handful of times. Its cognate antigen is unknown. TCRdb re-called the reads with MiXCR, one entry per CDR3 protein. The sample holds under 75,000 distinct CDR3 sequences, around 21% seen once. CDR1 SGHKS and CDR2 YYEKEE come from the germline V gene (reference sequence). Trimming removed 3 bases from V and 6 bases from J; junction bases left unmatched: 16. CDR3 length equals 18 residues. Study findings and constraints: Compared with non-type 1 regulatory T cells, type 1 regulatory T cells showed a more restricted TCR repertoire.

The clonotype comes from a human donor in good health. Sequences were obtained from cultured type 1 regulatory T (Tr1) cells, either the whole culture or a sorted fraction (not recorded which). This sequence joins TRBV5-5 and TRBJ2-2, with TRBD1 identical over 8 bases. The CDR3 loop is CASSSLFSDRVLAGELFF. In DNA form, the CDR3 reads TGTGCCAGCAGCTCCCTGTTTTCGGACAGGGTACTCGCCGGGGAGCTGTTTTTT.